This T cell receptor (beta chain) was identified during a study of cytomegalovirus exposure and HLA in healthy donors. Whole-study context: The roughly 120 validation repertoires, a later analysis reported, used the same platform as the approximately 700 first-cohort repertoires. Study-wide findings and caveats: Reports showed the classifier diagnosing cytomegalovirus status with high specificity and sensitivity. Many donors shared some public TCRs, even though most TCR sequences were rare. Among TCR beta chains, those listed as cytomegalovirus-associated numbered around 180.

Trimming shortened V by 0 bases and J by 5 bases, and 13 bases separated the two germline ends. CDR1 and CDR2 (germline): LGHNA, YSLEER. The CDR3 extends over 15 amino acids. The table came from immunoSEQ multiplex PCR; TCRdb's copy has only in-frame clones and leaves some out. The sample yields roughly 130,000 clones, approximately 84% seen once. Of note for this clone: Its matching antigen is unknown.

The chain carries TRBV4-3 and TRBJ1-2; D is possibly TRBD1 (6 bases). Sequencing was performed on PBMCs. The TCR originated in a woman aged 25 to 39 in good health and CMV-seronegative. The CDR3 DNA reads TGCGCCAGCAGCCAAGATTGGACAGCAGAATATGGCTACACCTTC. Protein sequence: CASSQDWTAEYGYTF.